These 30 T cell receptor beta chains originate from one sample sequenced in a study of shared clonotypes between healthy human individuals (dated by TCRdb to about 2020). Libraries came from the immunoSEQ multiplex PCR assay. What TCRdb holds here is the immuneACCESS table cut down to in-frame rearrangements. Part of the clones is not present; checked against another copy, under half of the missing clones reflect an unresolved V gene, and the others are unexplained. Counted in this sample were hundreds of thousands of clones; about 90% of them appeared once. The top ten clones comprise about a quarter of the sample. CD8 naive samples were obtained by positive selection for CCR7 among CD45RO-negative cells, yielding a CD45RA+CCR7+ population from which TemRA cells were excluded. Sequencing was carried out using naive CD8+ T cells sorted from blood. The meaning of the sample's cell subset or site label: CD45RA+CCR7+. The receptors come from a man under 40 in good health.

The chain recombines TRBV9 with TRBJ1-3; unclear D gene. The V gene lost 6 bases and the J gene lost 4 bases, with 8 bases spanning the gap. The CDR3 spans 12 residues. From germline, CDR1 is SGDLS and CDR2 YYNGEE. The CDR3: CASTGPGNTIYF. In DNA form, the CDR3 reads TGTGCCAGCACAGGTCCCGGAAACACCATATATTTT.

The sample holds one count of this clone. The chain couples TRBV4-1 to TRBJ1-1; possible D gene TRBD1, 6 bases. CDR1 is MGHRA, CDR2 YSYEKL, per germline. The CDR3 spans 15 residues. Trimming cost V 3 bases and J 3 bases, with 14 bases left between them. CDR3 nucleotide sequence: TGCGCCAGCAGCCAGGCGAGACAGGTCGACACTGAAGCTTTCTTT. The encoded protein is CASSQARQVDTEAFF.

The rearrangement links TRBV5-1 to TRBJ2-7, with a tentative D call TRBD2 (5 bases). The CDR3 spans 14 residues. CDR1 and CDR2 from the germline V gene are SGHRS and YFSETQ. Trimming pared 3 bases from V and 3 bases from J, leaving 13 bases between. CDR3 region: CASSSTGSHYEQYF. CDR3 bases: TGCGCCAGCAGCTCCACGGGAAGCCACTACGAGCAGTACTTC.

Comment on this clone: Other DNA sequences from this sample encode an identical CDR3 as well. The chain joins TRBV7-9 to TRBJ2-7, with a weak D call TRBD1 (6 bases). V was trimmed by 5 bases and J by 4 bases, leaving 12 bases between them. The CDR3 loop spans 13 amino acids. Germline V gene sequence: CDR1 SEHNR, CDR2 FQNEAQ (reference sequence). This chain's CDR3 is CASSPRDTYEQYF. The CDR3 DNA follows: TGTGCCAGCAGCCCCCGGGACACTTACGAGCAGTACTTC.

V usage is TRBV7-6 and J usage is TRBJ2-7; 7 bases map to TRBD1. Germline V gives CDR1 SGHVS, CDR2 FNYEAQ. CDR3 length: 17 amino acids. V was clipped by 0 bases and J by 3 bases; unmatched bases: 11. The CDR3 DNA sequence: TGTGCCAGCAGCTTAGCTCACGCCGACAGGGCAAACTACGAGCAGTACTTC. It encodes CASSLAHADRANYEQYF.

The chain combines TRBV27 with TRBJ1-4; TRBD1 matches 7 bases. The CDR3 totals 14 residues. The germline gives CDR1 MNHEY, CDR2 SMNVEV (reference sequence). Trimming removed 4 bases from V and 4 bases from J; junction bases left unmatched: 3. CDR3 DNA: TGTGCCAGCAGTTCCCGACAGGGTAATGAAAAACTGTTTTTT. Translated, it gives CASSSRQGNEKLFF.

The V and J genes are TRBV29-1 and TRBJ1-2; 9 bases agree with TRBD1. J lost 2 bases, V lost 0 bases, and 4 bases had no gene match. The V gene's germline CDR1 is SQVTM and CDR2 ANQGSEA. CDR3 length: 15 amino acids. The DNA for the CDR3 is TGCAGCGTTGAAGATTCCGGGACAGGGAACTATGGCTACACCTTC. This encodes CSVEDSGTGNYGYTF.

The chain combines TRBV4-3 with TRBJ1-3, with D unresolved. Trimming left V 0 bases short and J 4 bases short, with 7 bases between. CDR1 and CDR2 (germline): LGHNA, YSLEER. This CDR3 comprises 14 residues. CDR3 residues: CASSQEGSGNTIYF. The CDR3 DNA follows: TGCGCCAGCAGCCAAGAGGGGTCCGGAAACACCATATATTTT.

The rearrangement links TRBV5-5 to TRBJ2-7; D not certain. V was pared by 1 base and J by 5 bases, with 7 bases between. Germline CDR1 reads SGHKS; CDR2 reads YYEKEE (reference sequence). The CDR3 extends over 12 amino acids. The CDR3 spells CASSLFGDEQYF. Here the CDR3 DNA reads TGTGCCAGCAGCTTGTTTGGGGACGAGCAGTACTTC. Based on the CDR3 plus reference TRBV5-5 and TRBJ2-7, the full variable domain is DAGVTQSPTHLIKTRGQQVTLRCSPISGHKSVSWYQQVLGQGPQFIFQYYEKEERGRGNFPDRFSARQFPNYSSELNVNALLLGDSALYLCASSLFGDEQYFGPGTRLTVT.

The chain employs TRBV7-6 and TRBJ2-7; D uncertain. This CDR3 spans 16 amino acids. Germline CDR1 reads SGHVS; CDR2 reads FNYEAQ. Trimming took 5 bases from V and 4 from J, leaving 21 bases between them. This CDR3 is CASSPTQVGLIYEQYF. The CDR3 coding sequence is TGTGCCAGCAGCCCGACCCAAGTGGGCCTAATATACGAGCAGTACTTC.

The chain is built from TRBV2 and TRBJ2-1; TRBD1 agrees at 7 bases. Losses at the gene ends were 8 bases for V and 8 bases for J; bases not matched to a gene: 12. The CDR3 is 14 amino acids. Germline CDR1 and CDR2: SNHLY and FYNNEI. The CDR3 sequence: CASVDRMGFYEQFF. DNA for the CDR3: TGTGCCAGCGTGGACAGGATGGGATTCTATGAGCAGTTCTTC.

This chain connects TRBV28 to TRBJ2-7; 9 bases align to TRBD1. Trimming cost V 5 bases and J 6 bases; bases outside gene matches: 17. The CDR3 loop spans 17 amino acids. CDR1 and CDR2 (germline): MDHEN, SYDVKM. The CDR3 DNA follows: TGTGCCAGCAGTCCCTTATCGGACAGGGGTTGGGTGGGCGAGCAGTACTTC. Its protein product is CASSPLSDRGWVGEQYF.

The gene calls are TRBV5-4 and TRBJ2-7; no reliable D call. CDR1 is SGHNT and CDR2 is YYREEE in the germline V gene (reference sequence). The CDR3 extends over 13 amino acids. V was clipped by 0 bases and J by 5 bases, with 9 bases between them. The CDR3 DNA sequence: TGTGCCAGCAGCTTGGGCCTAGTTAACGAGCAGTACTTC. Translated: CASSLGLVNEQYF. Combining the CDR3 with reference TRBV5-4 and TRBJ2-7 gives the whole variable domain ETGVTQSPTHLIKTRGQQVTLRCSSQSGHNTVSWYQQALGQGPQFIFQYYREEENGRGNFPPRFSGLQFPNYSSELNVNALELDDSALYLCASSLGLVNEQYFGPGTRLTVT.

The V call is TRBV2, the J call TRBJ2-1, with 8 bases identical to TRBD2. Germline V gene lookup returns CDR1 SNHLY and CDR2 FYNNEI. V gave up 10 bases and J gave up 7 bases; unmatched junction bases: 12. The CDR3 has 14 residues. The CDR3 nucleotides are TGTGCCATCCGCGGGCGGGAGGCTACAAATGAGCAGTTCTTC. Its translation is CAIRGREATNEQFF.

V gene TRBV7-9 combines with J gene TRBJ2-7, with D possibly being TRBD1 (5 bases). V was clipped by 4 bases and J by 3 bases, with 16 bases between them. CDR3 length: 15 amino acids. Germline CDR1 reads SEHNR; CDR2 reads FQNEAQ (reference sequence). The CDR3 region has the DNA TGTGCCAGCAGCTCAGCCCGACAGAGTCACTACGAGCAGTACTTC. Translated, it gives CASSSARQSHYEQYF.

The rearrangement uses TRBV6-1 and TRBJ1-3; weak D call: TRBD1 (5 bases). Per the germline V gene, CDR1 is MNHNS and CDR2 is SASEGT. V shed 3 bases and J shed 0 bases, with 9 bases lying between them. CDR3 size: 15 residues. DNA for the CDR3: TGTGCCAGCAGTGAGCCGGGGGACTCTGGAAACACCATATATTTT. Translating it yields CASSEPGDSGNTIYF.

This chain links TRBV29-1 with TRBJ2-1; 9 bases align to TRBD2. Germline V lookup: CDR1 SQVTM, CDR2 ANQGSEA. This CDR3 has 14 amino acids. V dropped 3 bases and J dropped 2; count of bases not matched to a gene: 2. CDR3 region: CSVEREGTYNEQFF. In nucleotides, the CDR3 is TGCAGCGTTGAGCGGGAGGGGACCTACAATGAGCAGTTCTTC.

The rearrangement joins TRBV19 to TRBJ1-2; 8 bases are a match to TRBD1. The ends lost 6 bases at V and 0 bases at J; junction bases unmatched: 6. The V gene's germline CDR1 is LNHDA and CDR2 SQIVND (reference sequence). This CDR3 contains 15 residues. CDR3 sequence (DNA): TGTGCCAGTAGACCGGGACAGGCAACTAACTATGGCTACACCTTC. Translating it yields CASRPGQATNYGYTF.

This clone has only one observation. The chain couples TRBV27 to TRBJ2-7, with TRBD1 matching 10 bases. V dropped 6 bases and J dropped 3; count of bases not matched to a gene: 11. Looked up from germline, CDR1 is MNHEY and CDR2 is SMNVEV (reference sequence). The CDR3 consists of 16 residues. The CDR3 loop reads CASSHGTGTGDYEQYF. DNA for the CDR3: TGTGCCAGCAGCCACGGCACCGGGACAGGGGACTACGAGCAGTACTTC.

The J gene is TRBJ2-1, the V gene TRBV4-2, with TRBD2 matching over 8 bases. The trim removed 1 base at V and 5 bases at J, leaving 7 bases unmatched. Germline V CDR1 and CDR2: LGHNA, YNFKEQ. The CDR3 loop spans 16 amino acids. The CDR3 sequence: CASSQVSGSLDNEQFF. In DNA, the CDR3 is TGTGCCAGCAGCCAAGTGAGCGGGAGCTTGGACAATGAGCAGTTCTTC.

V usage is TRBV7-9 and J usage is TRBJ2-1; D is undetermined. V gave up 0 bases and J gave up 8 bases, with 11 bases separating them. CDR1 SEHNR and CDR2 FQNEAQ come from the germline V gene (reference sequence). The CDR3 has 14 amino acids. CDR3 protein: CASSLANRADEQFF. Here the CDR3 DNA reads TGTGCCAGCAGCTTAGCGAACCGTGCAGATGAGCAGTTCTTC.

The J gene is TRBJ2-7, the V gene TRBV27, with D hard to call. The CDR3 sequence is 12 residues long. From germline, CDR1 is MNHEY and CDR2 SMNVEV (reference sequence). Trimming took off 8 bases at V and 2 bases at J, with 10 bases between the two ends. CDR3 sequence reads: CASRHLPYEQYF. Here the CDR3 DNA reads TGTGCCAGCCGACACCTACCCTACGAGCAGTACTTC.

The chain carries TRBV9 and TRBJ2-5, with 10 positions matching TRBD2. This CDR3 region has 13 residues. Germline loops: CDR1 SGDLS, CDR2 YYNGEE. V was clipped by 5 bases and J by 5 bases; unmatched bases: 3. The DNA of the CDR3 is TGTGCCAGCAGTTCTAGCGGGAGCGAGACCCAGTACTTC. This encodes CASSSSGSETQYF.

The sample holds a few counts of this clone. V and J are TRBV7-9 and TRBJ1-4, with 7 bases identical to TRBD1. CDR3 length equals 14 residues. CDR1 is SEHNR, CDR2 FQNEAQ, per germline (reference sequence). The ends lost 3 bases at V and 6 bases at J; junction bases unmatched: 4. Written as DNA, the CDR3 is TGTGCCAGCAGCTTCAGACAGGGCGATGAAAAACTGTTTTTT. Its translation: CASSFRQGDEKLFF.

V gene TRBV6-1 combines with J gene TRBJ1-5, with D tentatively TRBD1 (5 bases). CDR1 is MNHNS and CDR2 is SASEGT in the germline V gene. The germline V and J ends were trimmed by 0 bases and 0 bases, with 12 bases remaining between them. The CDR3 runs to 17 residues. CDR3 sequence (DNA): TGTGCCAGCAGTGAAGCGGGGCCCTCATATAGCAATCAGCCCCAGCATTTT. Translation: CASSEAGPSYSNQPQHF.

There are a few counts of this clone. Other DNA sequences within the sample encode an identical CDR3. CDR3 protein: CASSHGQGAYEQYF. CDR3 nucleotide sequence: TGTGCCAGCAGCCACGGGCAGGGGGCGTACGAGCAGTACTTC. J is TRBJ2-7 and V is TRBV27, with 8 bases identical to TRBD1. Losses at the gene ends were 6 bases for V and 4 bases for J; bases not matched to a gene: 8. CDR3 length: 14 residues. Germline assignment: CDR1 MNHEY and CDR2 SMNVEV (reference sequence).

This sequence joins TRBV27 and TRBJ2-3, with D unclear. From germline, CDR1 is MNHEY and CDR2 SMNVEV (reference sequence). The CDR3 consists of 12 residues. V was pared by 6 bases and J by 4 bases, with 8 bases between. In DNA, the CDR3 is TGTGCCAGCAGCCATTCACCAGATACGCAGTATTTT. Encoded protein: CASSHSPDTQYF.

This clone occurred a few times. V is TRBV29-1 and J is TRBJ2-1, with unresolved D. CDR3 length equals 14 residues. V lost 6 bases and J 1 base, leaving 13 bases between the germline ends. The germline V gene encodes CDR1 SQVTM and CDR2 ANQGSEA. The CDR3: CSVHEHKSYNEQFF. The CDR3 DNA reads TGCAGCGTACATGAACACAAGTCCTACAATGAGCAGTTCTTC.

In DNA, the CDR3 is TGCGCCAGCAGCCAACCGACTAGCGGTTCCTACAATGAGCAGTTCTTC. Its protein is CASSQPTSGSYNEQFF. The chain has TRBV4-1 and TRBJ2-1; TRBD2 agrees at 9 bases. Germline V lookup: CDR1 MGHRA, CDR2 YSYEKL. The CDR3 spans 16 residues. With V trimmed by 2 bases and J by 1 base, 3 bases remained unmatched.

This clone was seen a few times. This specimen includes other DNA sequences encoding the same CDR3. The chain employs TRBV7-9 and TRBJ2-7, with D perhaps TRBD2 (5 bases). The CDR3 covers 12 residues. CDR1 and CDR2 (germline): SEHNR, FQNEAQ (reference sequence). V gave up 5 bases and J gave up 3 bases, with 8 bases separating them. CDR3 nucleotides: TGTGCCAGCAGCCTAGGGAGCTACGAGCAGTACTTC. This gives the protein CASSLGSYEQYF.